The rows below give T cell receptor beta chains drawn from one sample of a study of shared clonotypes between healthy human individuals. Generated by immunoSEQ multiplex PCR, the TCRdb table keeps only in-frame clones and is missing some. Altogether about 1.5 million clones are present, nearly 99% being singletons, with the ten largest covering around 0.47%. Material: naive CD4+ T cells sorted from blood. Receptors were obtained from a man aged 30 to 45 in good health. Both conserved end residues are trimmed from each CDR3. The D gene is left open where the match is weak.

v_call,j_call,d_call,cdr3_aa
TRBV9,TRBJ1-1,.,ASSALPVNTEAF
TRBV27,TRBJ2-1,TRBD2,ASSIGTSGGNEQF
TRBV9,TRBJ1-4,.,ASSPWTVNEKLF
TRBV5-1,TRBJ1-1,TRBD1,ASSLGQGGMNTEAF
TRBV15,TRBJ2-3,.,ATSRGVGDTQY
TRBV11-2,TRBJ2-1,.,ASSLIRVHEQF
TRBV11-3,TRBJ2-7,TRBD1,ASSFGTGSYEQY
TRBV18,TRBJ2-1,TRBD2,ASSPLAGSYNEQF
TRBV5-1,TRBJ2-7,.,ASGPGTRSYEQY
TRBV4-1,TRBJ2-3,TRBD2,ATAASGSANTQY
TRBV5-1,TRBJ2-6,.,ASSLRASSGANVLT
TRBV5-1,TRBJ2-1,TRBD2,ASSPLAGSSYNEQF
TRBV11-2,TRBJ1-4,.,ASSLAGGRVGEKLF
TRBV5-5,TRBJ1-2,.,ASSLAIFDGYGYT
TRBV19,TRBJ2-5,TRBD2,ASSMRTGVASGRVQETQY
TRBV12-5,TRBJ2-7,.,ASSPSWEPHYEQY
TRBV5-1,TRBJ1-1,.,ASSLTPNTEAF
TRBV7-9,TRBJ1-2,.,ASSALSTYGYT
TRBV10-2,TRBJ2-7,.,ASTRDHSYEQY
TRBV28,TRBJ1-2,TRBD1,ASSLSSSGQGKGYT
TRBV30,TRBJ2-5,.,AWSGGQETQY
TRBV28,TRBJ1-2,.,ASSLSQVDGYT
TRBV7-2,TRBJ2-3,.,ASSFLRGRGADTQY
TRBV4-1,TRBJ2-1,TRBD2,ASSQGGGRMSYNEQF
TRBV20-1,TRBJ2-5,.,SARSRATQY
TRBV7-9,TRBJ1-5,.,ASSLDTLRIQPQH
TRBV9,TRBJ2-1,.,ASSVAWETYNEQF
TRBV11-3,TRBJ2-1,TRBD2,ASSPGWAGGPNEQF
TRBV5-8,TRBJ2-2,.,ASSPYRVSGELF
TRBV5-6,TRBJ2-7,.,ASSLGLEASEQY
TRBV7-2,TRBJ2-7,.,ASSGGYYEQY
TRBV4-1,TRBJ1-2,TRBD1,ASSQAWTGIGYT
TRBV7-6,TRBJ1-4,.,ASSLGATNEKLF
TRBV6-5,TRBJ1-1,.,ASSRGFPEAF
TRBV18,TRBJ2-7,.,ASSPRGQTYEQY
TRBV6-5,TRBJ1-2,.,ASKAEWYGYT
TRBV10-2,TRBJ2-7,.,ASMDLAGPLYEQY
TRBV5-6,TRBJ2-3,TRBD2,ASSIFGEGTHTQY
TRBV15,TRBJ1-3,.,ATSRDRLSSGNTIY
TRBV13,TRBJ1-1,.,ASSLRPIGPLRNTEAF